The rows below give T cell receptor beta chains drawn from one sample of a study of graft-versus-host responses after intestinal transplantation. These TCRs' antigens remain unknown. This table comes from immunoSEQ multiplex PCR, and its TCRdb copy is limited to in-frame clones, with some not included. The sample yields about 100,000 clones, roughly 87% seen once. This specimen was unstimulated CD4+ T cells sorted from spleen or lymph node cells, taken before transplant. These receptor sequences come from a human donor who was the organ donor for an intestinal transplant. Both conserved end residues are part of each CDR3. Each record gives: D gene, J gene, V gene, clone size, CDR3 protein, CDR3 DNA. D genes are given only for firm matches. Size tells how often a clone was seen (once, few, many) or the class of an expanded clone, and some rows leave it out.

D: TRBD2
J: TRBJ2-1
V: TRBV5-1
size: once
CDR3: CAGASGDMNYNEQFF
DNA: TGCGCCGGTGCTAGCGGGGACATGAACTACAATGAGCAGTTCTTC

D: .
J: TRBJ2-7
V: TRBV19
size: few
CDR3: CASSAQRSSYEQYF
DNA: TGTGCCAGTAGTGCGCAGAGGAGCTCCTACGAGCAGTACTTC

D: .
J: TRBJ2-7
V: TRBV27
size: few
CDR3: CASSRGLGEQYF
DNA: TGTGCCAGCAGTCGAGGTTTGGGCGAGCAGTACTTC

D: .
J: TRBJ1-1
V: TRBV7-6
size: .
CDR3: CASSLAARNTEAFF
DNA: TGTGCCAGCAGCTTGGCAGCAAGAAACACTGAAGCTTTCTTT

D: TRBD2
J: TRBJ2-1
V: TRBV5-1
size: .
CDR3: CASSSKGLAGGLTYNEQFF
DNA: TGCGCCAGCAGCTCCAAGGGACTAGCGGGGGGGCTAACCTACAATGAGCAGTTCTTC

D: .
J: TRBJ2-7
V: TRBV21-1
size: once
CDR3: CASSAPEYEQYF
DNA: TGTGCCAGCAGCGCCCCCGAGTACGAGCAGTACTTC

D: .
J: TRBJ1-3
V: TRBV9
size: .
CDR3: CASSAGLVQTSGNTIYF
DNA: TGTGCCAGCAGCGCCGGTCTCGTCCAAACCTCTGGAAACACCATATATTTT

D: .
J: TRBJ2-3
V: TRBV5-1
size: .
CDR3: CASSLEGGTPSTDTQYF
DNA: TGCGCCAGCAGCTTGGAAGGCGGGACTCCAAGCACAGATACGCAGTATTTT

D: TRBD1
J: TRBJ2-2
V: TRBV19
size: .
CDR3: CASSLGQASAGELFF
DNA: TGTGCCAGTAGCTTGGGACAGGCAAGCGCCGGGGAGCTGTTTTTT

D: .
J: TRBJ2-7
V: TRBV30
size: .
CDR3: CAWSPRGPSSYEQYF
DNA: TGTGCCTGGAGTCCCCGGGGGCCCAGCTCCTACGAGCAGTACTTC

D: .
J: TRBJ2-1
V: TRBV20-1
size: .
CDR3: CSAPDYNEQFF
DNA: TGCAGTGCTCCAGACTACAATGAGCAGTTCTTC

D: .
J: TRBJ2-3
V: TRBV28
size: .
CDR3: CASSLGGSGGDTQYF
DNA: TGTGCCAGCAGTCTCGGCGGGTCCGGAGGAGATACGCAGTATTTT

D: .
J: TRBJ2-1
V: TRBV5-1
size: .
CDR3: CASSLGQRSSYNEQFF
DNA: TGCGCCAGCAGCTTAGGGCAACGGAGCTCCTACAATGAGCAGTTCTTC

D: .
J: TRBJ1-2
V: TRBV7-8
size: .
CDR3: CASSVGKAGYTF
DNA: TGTGCCAGCAGCGTCGGCAAGGCTGGCTACACCTTC

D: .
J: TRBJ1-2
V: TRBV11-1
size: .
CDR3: CASRDNNYGYTF
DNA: TGTGCCAGCAGGGACAATAACTATGGCTACACCTTC

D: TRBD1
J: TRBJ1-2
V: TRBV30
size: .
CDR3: CAWSYGTGKSLNTF
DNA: TGTGCCTGGAGCTACGGGACAGGGAAAAGTTTAAACACCTTC

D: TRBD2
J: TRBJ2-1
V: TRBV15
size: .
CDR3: CATSRARGGGLAGANEQFF
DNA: TGTGCCACCAGCAGAGCCCGCGGGGGGGGACTAGCGGGGGCCAATGAGCAGTTCTTC

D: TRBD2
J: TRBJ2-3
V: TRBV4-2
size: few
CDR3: CASTLRTSGERADTQYF
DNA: TGTGCCAGCACCCTGAGGACTAGCGGGGAAAGAGCAGATACGCAGTATTTT

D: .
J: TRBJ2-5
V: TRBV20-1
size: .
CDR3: CSAWVGETQYF
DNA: TGCAGTGCTTGGGTTGGGGAGACCCAGTACTTC

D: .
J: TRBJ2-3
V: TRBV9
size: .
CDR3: CASSPGLSYTDTQYF
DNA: TGTGCCAGCAGCCCCGGACTCAGTTACACAGATACGCAGTATTTT

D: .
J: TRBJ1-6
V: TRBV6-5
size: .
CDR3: CASSYSGGGPSPLHF
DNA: TGTGCCAGCAGTTACTCGGGGGGAGGACCTTCACCCCTCCACTTT

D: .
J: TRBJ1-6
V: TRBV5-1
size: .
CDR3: CASSRSPGDNSPLHF
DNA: TGCGCCAGTAGCCGCAGTCCTGGGGATAATTCACCCCTCCACTTT

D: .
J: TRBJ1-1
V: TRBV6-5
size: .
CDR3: CASSYLGNTEAFF
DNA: TGTGCCAGCAGTTACTTGGGGAACACTGAAGCTTTCTTT

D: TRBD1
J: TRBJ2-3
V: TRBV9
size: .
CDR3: CASSVRDRGRGTDTQYF
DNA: TGTGCCAGCAGCGTGCGGGACAGGGGGCGAGGCACAGATACGCAGTATTTT

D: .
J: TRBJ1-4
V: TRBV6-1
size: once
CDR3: CASSEARAWGEKLFF
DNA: TGTGCCAGCAGTGAAGCGCGGGCCTGGGGTGAAAAACTGTTTTTT

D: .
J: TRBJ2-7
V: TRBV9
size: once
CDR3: CASSVGWTATYEQYF
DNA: TGTGCCAGCAGCGTAGGGTGGACCGCCACCTACGAGCAGTACTTC

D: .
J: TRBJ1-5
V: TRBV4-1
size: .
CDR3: CASSLRVNQPQHF
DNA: TGCGCCAGCAGCCTAAGGGTGAATCAGCCCCAGCATTTT

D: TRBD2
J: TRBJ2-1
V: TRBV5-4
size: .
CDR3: CASSHGWTSGTNEQFF
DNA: TGTGCCAGCAGCCACGGGTGGACTAGCGGGACGAATGAGCAGTTCTTC

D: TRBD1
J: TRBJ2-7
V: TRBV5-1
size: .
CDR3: CASATGGIYEQYF
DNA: TGCGCCAGCGCAACAGGGGGGATCTACGAGCAGTACTTC

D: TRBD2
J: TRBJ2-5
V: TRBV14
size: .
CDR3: CAIPERGKETQYF
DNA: TGTGCCATCCCCGAGCGGGGCAAAGAGACCCAGTACTTC

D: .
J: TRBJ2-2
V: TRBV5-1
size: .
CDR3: CASSLASGSGVTGELFF
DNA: TGCGCCAGCAGCTTGGCGTCGGGGTCTGGAGTCACCGGGGAGCTGTTTTTT

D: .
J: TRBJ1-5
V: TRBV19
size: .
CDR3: CASTSRTGNQPQHF
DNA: TGTGCCAGTACTTCCCGGACAGGCAATCAGCCCCAGCATTTT

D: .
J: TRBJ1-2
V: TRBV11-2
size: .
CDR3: CASRQPGGNYGYTF
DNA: TGTGCCAGCAGACAACCGGGAGGTAACTATGGCTACACCTTC

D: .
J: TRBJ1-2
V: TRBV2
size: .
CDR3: CASSEARGLDGYTF
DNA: TGTGCCAGCAGTGAAGCGAGGGGCCTGGATGGCTACACCTTC

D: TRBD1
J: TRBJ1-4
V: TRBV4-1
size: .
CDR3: CASSHRGPNEKLFF
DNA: TGCGCCAGCAGCCACAGGGGGCCTAATGAAAAACTGTTTTTT

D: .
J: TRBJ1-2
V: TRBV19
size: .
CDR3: CASSTAVLGGYGYTF
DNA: TGTGCCAGTAGTACCGCGGTTTTGGGCGGGTATGGCTACACCTTC

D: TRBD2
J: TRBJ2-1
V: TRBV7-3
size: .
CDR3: CASSIRGGPLNEQFF
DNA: TGTGCCAGCAGCATTCGGGGGGGCCCTTTAAATGAGCAGTTCTTC

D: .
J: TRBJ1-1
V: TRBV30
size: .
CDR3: CAFSRVFGAFF
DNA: TGTGCCTTTTCCAGGGTGTTCGGAGCTTTCTTT

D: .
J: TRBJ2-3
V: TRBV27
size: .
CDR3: CASSPTRGEWGGAPETQYF
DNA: TGTGCCAGCAGCCCAACCAGGGGAGAGTGGGGAGGAGCTCCTGAAACGCAGTATTTT

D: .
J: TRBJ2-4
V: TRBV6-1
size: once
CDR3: CASSELGSAKNIQYF
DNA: TGTGCCAGCAGTGAACTGGGCTCCGCCAAAAACATTCAGTACTTC

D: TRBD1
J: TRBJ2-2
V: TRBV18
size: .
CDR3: CASSGQGDGELFF
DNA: TGTGCCAGCTCTGGACAGGGTGACGGGGAGCTGTTTTTT

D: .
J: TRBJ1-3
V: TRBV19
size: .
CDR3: CASIGSRPGNTIYF
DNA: TGTGCCAGTATTGGTTCCCGACCTGGAAACACCATATATTTT

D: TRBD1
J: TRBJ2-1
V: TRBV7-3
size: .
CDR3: CASSLKGAYLSSYNEQFF
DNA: TGTGCCAGCAGCTTAAAGGGGGCGTACCTGAGCTCCTACAATGAGCAGTTCTTC

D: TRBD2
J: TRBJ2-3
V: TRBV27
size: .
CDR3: CASTASGGRNTQYF
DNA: TGTGCCAGCACCGCGTCGGGGGGGCGAAATACGCAGTATTTT

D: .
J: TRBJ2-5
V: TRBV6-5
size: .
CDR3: CASTLTKTQYF
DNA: TGTGCCAGCACGCTCACGAAGACCCAGTACTTC

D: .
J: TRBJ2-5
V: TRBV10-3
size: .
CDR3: CAINQRSASEETQYF
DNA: TGTGCCATCAATCAACGATCCGCCTCCGAAGAGACCCAGTACTTC